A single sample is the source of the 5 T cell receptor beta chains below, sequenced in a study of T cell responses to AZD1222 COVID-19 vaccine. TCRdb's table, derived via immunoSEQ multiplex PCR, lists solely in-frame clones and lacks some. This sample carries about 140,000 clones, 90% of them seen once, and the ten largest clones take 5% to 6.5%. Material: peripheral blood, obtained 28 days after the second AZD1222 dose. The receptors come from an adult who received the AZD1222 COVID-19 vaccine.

CDR3 DNA: TGTGCCAGCAGCTTACCCCTCGGGACTAGCGGGATGCCCGGGGAGCTGTTTTTT. Its translation is CASSLPLGTSGMPGELFF. The J gene is TRBJ2-2, the V gene TRBV7-3; 13 nucleotides align to TRBD2. This CDR3 contains 18 residues. V lost 2 bases to trimming and J lost 6 bases; unmatched junction nucleotides: 9. CDR1 and CDR2 (germline): SGHTA, FQGTGA.

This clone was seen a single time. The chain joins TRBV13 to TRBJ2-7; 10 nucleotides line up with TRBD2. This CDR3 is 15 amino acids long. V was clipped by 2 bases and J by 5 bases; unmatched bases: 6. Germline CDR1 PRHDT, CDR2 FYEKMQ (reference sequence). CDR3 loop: CASSLRASGSNEQYF. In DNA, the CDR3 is TGTGCCAGCAGCTTAAGGGCTAGCGGGAGCAACGAGCAGTACTTC.

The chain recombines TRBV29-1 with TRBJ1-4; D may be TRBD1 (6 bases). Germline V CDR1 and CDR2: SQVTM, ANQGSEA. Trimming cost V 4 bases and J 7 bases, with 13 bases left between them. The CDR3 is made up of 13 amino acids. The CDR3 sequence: CSVAQGLSEKLFF. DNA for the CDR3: TGCAGCGTTGCTCAGGGGTTAAGTGAAAAACTGTTTTTT.

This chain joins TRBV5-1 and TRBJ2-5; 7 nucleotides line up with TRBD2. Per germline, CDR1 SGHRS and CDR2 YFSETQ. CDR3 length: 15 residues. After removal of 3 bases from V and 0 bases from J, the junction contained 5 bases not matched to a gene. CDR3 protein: CASSYWRGNQETQYF. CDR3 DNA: TGCGCCAGCAGCTACTGGCGGGGGAACCAAGAGACCCAGTACTTC.

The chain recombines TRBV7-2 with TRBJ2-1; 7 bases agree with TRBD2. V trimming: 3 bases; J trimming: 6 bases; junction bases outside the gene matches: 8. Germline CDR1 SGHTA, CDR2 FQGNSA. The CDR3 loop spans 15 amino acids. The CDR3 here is CASSLLGGSGNEQFF. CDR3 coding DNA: TGTGCCAGCAGCTTGTTAGGCGGGAGTGGCAATGAGCAGTTCTTC.